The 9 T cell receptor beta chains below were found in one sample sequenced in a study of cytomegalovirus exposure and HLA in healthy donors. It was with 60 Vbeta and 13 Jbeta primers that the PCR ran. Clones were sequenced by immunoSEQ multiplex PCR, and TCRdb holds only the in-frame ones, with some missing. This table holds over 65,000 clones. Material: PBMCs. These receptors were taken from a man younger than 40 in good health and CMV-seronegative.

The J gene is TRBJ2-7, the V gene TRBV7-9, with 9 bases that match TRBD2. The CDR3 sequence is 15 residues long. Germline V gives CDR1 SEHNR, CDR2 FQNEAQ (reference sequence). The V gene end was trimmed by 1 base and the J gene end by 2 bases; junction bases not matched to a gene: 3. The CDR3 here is CASSLGGLAPYEQYF. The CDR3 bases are TGTGCCAGCAGCTTAGGGGGACTAGCCCCCTACGAGCAGTACTTC.

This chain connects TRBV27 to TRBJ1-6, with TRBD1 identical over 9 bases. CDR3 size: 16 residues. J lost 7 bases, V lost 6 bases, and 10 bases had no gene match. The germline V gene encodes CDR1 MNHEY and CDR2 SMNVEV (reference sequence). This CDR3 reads CASRDRGLVSNSPLHF. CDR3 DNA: TGTGCCAGCAGGGACAGGGGATTGGTCTCGAATTCACCCCTCCACTTT.

CDR3 residues: CASSIVEGAKNIQYF. The CDR3 DNA follows: TGTGCCAGTAGTATAGTGGAGGGAGCCAAAAACATTCAGTACTTC. V usage is TRBV19 and J usage is TRBJ2-4; possible D gene TRBD2, 6 bases. V was clipped by 1 base and J by 0 bases, with 7 bases between them. CDR3 length: 15 amino acids. Germline values: CDR1 LNHDA, CDR2 SQIVND (reference sequence).

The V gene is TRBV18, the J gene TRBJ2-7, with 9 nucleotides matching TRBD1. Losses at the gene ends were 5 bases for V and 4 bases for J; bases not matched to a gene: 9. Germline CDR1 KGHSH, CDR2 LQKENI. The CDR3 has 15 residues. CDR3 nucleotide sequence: TGTGCCAGCTCAGACTGGACAGGGGAGGAGTACGAGCAGTACTTC. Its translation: CASSDWTGEEYEQYF.

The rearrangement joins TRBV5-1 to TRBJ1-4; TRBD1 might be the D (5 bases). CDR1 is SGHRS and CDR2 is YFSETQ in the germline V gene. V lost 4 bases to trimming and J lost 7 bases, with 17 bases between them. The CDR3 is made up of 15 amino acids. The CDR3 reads CASSEGTGDGEKLFF. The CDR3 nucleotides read TGCGCCAGCAGCGAAGGGACGGGGGACGGTGAAAAACTGTTTTTT.

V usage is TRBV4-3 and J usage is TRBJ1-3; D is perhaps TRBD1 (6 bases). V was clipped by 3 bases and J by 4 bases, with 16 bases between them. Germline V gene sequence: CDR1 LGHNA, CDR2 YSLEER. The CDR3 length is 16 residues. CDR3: CASSQGAQGTGNTIYF. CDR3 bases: TGCGCCAGCAGCCAGGGGGCCCAGGGGACAGGAAACACCATATATTTT.

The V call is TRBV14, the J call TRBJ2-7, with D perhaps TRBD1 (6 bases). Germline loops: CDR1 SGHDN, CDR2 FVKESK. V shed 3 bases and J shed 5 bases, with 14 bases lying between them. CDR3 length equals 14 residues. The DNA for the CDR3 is TGTGCCAGCAGCCAGCGATACAGGGAACACGAGCAGTACTTC. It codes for CASSQRYREHEQYF.

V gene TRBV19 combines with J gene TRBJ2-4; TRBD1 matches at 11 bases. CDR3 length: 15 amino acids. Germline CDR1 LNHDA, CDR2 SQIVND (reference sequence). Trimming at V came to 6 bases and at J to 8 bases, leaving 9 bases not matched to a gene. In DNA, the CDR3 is TGTGCCAGTAGCAACCGGGACAGGGGGTCCGACATTCAGTACTTC. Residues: CASSNRDRGSDIQYF.

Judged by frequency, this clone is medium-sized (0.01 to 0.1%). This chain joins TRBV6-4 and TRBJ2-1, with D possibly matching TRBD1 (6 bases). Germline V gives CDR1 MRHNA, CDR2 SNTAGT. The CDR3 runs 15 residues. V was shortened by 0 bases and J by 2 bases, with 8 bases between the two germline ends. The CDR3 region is CASSDSGGTYNEQFF. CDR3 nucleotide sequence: TGTGCCAGCAGTGACTCAGGGGGAACCTACAATGAGCAGTTCTTC.